This record concerns one T cell receptor (beta chain) sequence. No antigen is known for it. Data came from immunoSEQ multiplex PCR; TCRdb stores just in-frame clones and leaves some out. Seen here are roughly 120,000 clones, over 85% observed once, and the top ten hold around 0.024%. Germline V gene lookup returns CDR1 SGHTA and CDR2 FQGNSA. The CDR3 spans 15 residues. V lost 2 bases, J lost 7 bases, and 7 bases stayed unmatched. The record originates from a study of human thymus T cells. Points from the study as a whole: An apparent bias in V and J gene usage was seen in thymic and blood repertoires. Related research examined unrelated individuals and reported that their thymic repertoires overlapped highly.

Thymus tissue was removed during corrective cardiac surgery. This chain uses TRBV7-2 with TRBJ2-3; 9 bases map to TRBD2. Sample: thymus tissue. This clonotype was obtained from a boy younger than two with a congenital heart defect but otherwise immunologically healthy. CDR3 DNA: TGTGCCAGCAGCTTAATCCCGCGGGGGGGCTATACGCAGTATTTT. Amino acids: CASSLIPRGGYTQYF.